This TCR beta chain was obtained from a study of cytomegalovirus exposure and HLA in healthy donors. From germline, CDR1 is SEHNR and CDR2 FQNEAQ (reference sequence). V dropped 4 bases and J dropped 3 bases, with 10 bases sitting between them. CDR3 length: 14 residues. Healthy bone marrow donors made up the donor group. Primers: 60 Vbeta forward and 13 Jbeta reverse. The method was immunoSEQ multiplex PCR; TCRdb's version includes in-frame clones alone and lacks a portion of them. Here the sample spans 130,000 to 150,000 clones, roughly 74% being singletons. This receptor was obtained from a woman under 30 in good health and CMV-seropositive. The specimen was PBMCs. The chain joins TRBV7-9 to TRBJ1-5; D is uncertain. This CDR3 is CASSSPLNNQPQHF. Here the CDR3 DNA reads TGTGCCAGCAGCTCCCCACTGAACAATCAGCCCCAGCATTTT.